A selection of T cell receptor beta chains follows, all from one sample in a study of T cells expressing NK-cell markers. TCRdb re-called the 5' RACE reads and catalogs CDR3 proteins one per entry, DNA excluded. The specimen's table records about 460,000 distinct CDR3 sequences. The sequenced sample consisted of blood T cells: a sorted CD56 or NKG2C T cell subset, CD4+ or CD8+ T cells, or bulk PBMC T cells (not recorded which). All receptors come from a woman between 50 and 59 years old in good health. Each CDR3 is given with its conserved first and last residue.

v_call: TRBV27; j_call: TRBJ2-5; cdr3_aa: CASSWGGRQETQYF
v_call: TRBV4-1; j_call: TRBJ2-1; cdr3_aa: CASSQGGGPYNEQFF
v_call: TRBV10-2; j_call: TRBJ1-3; cdr3_aa: CASSEFAGQGLSGNTIYF
v_call: TRBV20-1; j_call: TRBJ2-3; cdr3_aa: CSAQPPTSGSFYTQYF
v_call: TRBV5-1; j_call: TRBJ2-1; cdr3_aa: CASSGGSGVPHANEQFF
v_call: TRBV7-9; j_call: TRBJ2-6; cdr3_aa: CASSLGQPNGANVLTF
v_call: TRBV10-3; j_call: TRBJ1-3; cdr3_aa: CAISEGTIGNTIYF
v_call: TRBV27; j_call: TRBJ2-1; cdr3_aa: CASSRAAVGYNEQFF
v_call: TRBV4-1; j_call: TRBJ1-6; cdr3_aa: CASSREYSGGTDNSPLHF
v_call: TRBV7-2; j_call: TRBJ1-5; cdr3_aa: CASSSQGPNQPQHF
v_call: TRBV25-1; j_call: TRBJ2-7; cdr3_aa: CASSVATNPSYEQYF
v_call: TRBV5-5; j_call: TRBJ2-3; cdr3_aa: CASSLDVGAADTQYF
v_call: TRBV7-6; j_call: TRBJ2-3; cdr3_aa: CASSLRSGQGFGDTQYF
v_call: TRBV20-1; j_call: TRBJ1-1; cdr3_aa: CSATPTVAVGVAFF
v_call: TRBV12-5; j_call: TRBJ2-2; cdr3_aa: CASGLPNTGELFF
v_call: TRBV7-9; j_call: TRBJ2-3; cdr3_aa: CASSSEGTSGTNTQYF
v_call: TRBV6-2/TRBV6-3; j_call: TRBJ2-2; cdr3_aa: CATLAPLGGELFF
v_call: TRBV9; j_call: TRBJ2-1; cdr3_aa: CASSAYHRAEYNEQFF
v_call: TRBV15; j_call: TRBJ1-4; cdr3_aa: CATSLGSANEKLFF
v_call: TRBV3-1; j_call: TRBJ2-7; cdr3_aa: CASSQDFGAVKEQYF
v_call: TRBV29-1; j_call: TRBJ1-1; cdr3_aa: CSVDRDGTEAFF
v_call: TRBV20-1; j_call: TRBJ2-3; cdr3_aa: CSGSGRGGDTQYF
v_call: TRBV5-1; j_call: TRBJ2-5; cdr3_aa: CASSEATGIGETQYF
v_call: TRBV11-2; j_call: TRBJ2-2; cdr3_aa: CASQMTGRLAANTGELFF
v_call: TRBV5-5; j_call: TRBJ2-7; cdr3_aa: CASSFERLAGVNEQYF
v_call: TRBV6-5; j_call: TRBJ2-3; cdr3_aa: CASTPSPTGDTQYF
v_call: TRBV4-1; j_call: TRBJ2-1; cdr3_aa: CASSQVPSGGPEFF
v_call: TRBV29-1; j_call: TRBJ2-3; cdr3_aa: CSGRTGTDTQYF
v_call: TRBV20-1; j_call: TRBJ2-1; cdr3_aa: CSARASGRAVGEQFF
v_call: TRBV20-1; j_call: TRBJ2-1; cdr3_aa: CSARDRGRGYNEQFF
v_call: TRBV7-2; j_call: TRBJ2-2; cdr3_aa: CASSRRLAGGPDTGELFF
v_call: TRBV4-1; j_call: TRBJ1-4; cdr3_aa: CASSQEGGGVKTLFF
v_call: TRBV5-6; j_call: TRBJ1-2; cdr3_aa: CASREQGAADYGYTF
v_call: TRBV14; j_call: TRBJ2-1; cdr3_aa: CASSPELAGVNEQFF
v_call: TRBV2; j_call: TRBJ2-7; cdr3_aa: CASDRASSYEQYF
v_call: TRBV24-1; j_call: TRBJ2-1; cdr3_aa: CATSGPTGSPNEQFF
v_call: TRBV24-1; j_call: TRBJ2-1; cdr3_aa: CATSGITQSYNEQFF
v_call: TRBV11-2; j_call: TRBJ2-1; cdr3_aa: CASSYTGGIEQFF
v_call: TRBV5-1; j_call: TRBJ2-3; cdr3_aa: CASSLEGGPGTQYF
v_call: TRBV5-4; j_call: TRBJ2-2; cdr3_aa: CASSLASGTRNTGELFF
v_call: TRBV12-3/TRBV12-4; j_call: TRBJ1-6; cdr3_aa: CASSSSFKGGENSPLHF
v_call: TRBV5-1; j_call: TRBJ1-1; cdr3_aa: CASSLDVRVNTEAFF
v_call: TRBV24-1; j_call: TRBJ1-2; cdr3_aa: CATSDARDNYGYTF
v_call: TRBV12-3/TRBV12-4; j_call: TRBJ2-7; cdr3_aa: CASSEHRGGYEQYF
v_call: TRBV5-8; j_call: TRBJ2-4; cdr3_aa: CASSLGTVGKNIQYF
v_call: TRBV6-5; j_call: TRBJ1-3; cdr3_aa: CASSYGRGTLGNTIYF
v_call: TRBV12-3/TRBV12-4; j_call: TRBJ1-2; cdr3_aa: CASSPGGRYGYTF
v_call: TRBV19; j_call: TRBJ2-7; cdr3_aa: CASSKSKDEQYF
v_call: TRBV20-1; j_call: TRBJ2-7; cdr3_aa: CSARDQRRGYEQYF
v_call: TRBV19; j_call: TRBJ1-1; cdr3_aa: CVSRGGASREAFF